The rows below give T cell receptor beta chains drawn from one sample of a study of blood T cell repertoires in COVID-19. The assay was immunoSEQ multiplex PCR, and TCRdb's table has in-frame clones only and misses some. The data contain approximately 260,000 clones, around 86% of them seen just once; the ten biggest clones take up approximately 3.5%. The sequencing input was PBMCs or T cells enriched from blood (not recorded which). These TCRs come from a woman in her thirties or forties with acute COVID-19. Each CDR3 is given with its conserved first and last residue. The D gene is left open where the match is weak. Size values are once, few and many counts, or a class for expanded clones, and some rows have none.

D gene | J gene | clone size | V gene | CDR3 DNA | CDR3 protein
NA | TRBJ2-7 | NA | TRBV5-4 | TGTGCCAGCAGCTCTGATCCGACAGGTCTCTACGAGCAGTACTTC | CASSSDPTGLYEQYF
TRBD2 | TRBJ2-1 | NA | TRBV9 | TGTGCCAGCAGCGTAGTCCCAGGACTAGCGGGAGGGACCTCCTACAATGAGCAGTTCTTC | CASSVVPGLAGGTSYNEQFF
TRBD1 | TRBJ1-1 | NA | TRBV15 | TGTGCCACCAGCAGGGGTAGACAGGGGACTGAAGCTTTCTTT | CATSRGRQGTEAFF
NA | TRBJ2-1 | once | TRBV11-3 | TGTGCCAGCAGCCGGCGGGGACGCAATGAGCAGTTCTTC | CASSRRGRNEQFF
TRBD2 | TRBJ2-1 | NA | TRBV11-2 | TGTGCCAGCAGCTTAGTCGGGACTAGGGTCTTC | CASSLVGTRVF
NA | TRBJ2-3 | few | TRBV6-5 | TGTGCCACAACCGAACAGGCAGATACGCAGTATTTT | CATTEQADTQYF
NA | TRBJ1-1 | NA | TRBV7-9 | TGTGCCAGTTACATGGTAGGGGGCACTGAAGCTTTCTTT | CASYMVGGTEAFF
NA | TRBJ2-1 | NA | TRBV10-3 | TGTGCCATCAGTGACGCGGGCCTCAAGTTCTTC | CAISDAGLKFF
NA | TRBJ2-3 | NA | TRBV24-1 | TGTGCCACAGAACAGGGAGATACGCAGTATTTT | CATEQGDTQYF
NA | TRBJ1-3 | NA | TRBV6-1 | TGTGCCAGCAGTGAACGAACAAGTCCAGGAAACACCATATATTTT | CASSERTSPGNTIYF
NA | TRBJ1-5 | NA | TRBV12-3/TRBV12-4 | TGTGCCAGCAGTTTATACCTAAATCAGCCCCAGCATTTT | CASSLYLNQPQHF
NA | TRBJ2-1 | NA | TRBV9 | TGTGCCAGCAGCGGAACCGGGAGCGCCTCGGGTGAGCAGTTCTTC | CASSGTGSASGEQFF
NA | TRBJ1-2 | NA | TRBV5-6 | TGTGCCAGCAGCTTTGGAGGGAGGGCTAACTATGGCTACACCTTC | CASSFGGRANYGYTF
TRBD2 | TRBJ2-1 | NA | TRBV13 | TGTGCCAGCAGCTCCGGGACTAGCGCCTACAATGAGCAGTTCTTC | CASSSGTSAYNEQFF
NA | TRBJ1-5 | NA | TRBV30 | TGTGCCTGGAGCGCCGGTGGGGGGAATCAGCCCCAGCATTTT | CAWSAGGGNQPQHF
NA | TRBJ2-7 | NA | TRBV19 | TGTGCCAGTAGTATCCACCTGTCGGGGAACGAGCAGTACTTC | CASSIHLSGNEQYF
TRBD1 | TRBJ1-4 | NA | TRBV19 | TGTGCCAGTAGTATGGAGGGGGCGAAGGGTGAAAAACTGTTTTTT | CASSMEGAKGEKLFF
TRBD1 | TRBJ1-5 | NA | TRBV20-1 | TGCAGTGCTAGTTTGGGACAGGGGGACATTTATAGCAATCAGCCCCAGCATTTT | CSASLGQGDIYSNQPQHF
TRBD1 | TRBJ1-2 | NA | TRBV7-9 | TGTGCCAGCAGCCCCGACAGGGGTGGCTACACCTTC | CASSPDRGGYTF
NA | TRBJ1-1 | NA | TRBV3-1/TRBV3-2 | TGTGCCAGCAGCCAAGATCTGGTAGCTACTGAAGCTTTCTTT | CASSQDLVATEAFF
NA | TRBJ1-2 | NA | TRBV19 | TGTGCCAGTAGTATAGAAGTCGGCAGGTCCTATGGCTACACCTTC | CASSIEVGRSYGYTF
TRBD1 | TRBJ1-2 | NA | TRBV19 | TGTGCCAGTAGTCCCCGGACAGGAGGCTACACCTTC | CASSPRTGGYTF
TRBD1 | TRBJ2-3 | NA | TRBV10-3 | TGTGCCATCAGCCCGGGACAGGGGTTCGGCACAGATACGCAGTATTTT | CAISPGQGFGTDTQYF
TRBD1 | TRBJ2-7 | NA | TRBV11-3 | TGTGCCAGCAGCTCACAGGGGGGTTTCTACGAGCAGTACTTC | CASSSQGGFYEQYF
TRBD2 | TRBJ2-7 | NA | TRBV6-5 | TGTGCCACAGCGGGGTACTCCTACGAGCAGTACTTC | CATAGYSYEQYF
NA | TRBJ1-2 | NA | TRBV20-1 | TGCAGTGCTAGTTTACCAGACTCTAACTATGGCTACACCTTC | CSASLPDSNYGYTF
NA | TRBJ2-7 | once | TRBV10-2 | TGCGCCAGCAGTGAGCCCCCCTGGGGTAGCGGCTACAAGCGCGATTCCTACGAGCAGTACTTC | CASSEPPWGSGYKRDSYEQYF
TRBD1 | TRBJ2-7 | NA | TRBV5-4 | TGTGCCAGCAGCCACGACAGGGGTATCAACGAGCAGTACTTC | CASSHDRGINEQYF
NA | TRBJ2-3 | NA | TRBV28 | TGTGCCAGCAGTTTAGATCTGGGCTTCCAAGATACGCAGTATTTT | CASSLDLGFQDTQYF
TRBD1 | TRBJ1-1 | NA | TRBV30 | TGTGCCTGGGACAGGGTGCTAACTGAAGCTTTCTTT | CAWDRVLTEAFF
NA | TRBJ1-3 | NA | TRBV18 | TGTGCCAGCTCACCACAAGGGGTCTCTGGAAACACCATATATTTT | CASSPQGVSGNTIYF
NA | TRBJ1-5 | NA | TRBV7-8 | TGTGCCAGCAGCCACCGACGGGTTTATAGCAATCAGCCCCAGCATTTT | CASSHRRVYSNQPQHF
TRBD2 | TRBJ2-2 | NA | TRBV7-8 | TGTGCCAGCAGCGGGGCACTAGCGGGAGGAACCGGGGAGCTGTTTTTT | CASSGALAGGTGELFF
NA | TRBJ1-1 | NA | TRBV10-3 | TGTGCCATCAGAGCAGGGGACACTGAAGCTTTCTTT | CAIRAGDTEAFF
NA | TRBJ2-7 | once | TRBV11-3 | TGTGCCAGCAGCTCGTTCCCGGGTCCCCCCTACGAGCAGTACTTC | CASSSFPGPPYEQYF
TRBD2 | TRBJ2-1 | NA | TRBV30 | TGTGCCTGGAGCCGAGGGGCTAGCGGAAACAATGAGCAGTTCTTC | CAWSRGASGNNEQFF
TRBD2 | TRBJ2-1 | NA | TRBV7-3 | TGTGCCAGCAGCTTAACGCTAGCGGGAGACAATGAGCAGTTCTTC | CASSLTLAGDNEQFF
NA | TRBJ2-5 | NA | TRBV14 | TGTGCCAGCAGCCCGTTATTCAGGGCAGAGACCCAGTACTTC | CASSPLFRAETQYF
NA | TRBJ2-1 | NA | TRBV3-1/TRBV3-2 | TGTGCCAGCAGCCAAGATAGGGCTAGCACTGAGCAGTTCTTC | CASSQDRASTEQFF
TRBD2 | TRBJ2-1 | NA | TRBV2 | TGTGCCAGCAAGGAAGCGGGAGGGGGTAATGAGCAGTTCTTC | CASKEAGGGNEQFF
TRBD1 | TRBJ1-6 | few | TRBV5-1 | TGCGCCAGCAGCCCGGTCCCGGGACAGGGTTCACCCCTCCACTTT | CASSPVPGQGSPLHF
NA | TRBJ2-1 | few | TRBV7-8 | TGTGCCAGCAGCTTCGGACTAGAGCAGTTCTTC | CASSFGLEQFF
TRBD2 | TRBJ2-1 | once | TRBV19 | TGTGCCAGTACCCCCGGGACTAGCGGGAGGGCCGACTACAATGAGCAGTTCTTC | CASTPGTSGRADYNEQFF
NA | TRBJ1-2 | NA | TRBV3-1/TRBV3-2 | TGTGCCAGCAGCCAAGATCGGGGGGGCAGCGGCTACACCTTC | CASSQDRGGSGYTF
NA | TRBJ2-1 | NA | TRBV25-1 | TGTGCCAGCAGTGATCTCGGGGTCTTGGATGAGCAGTTCTTC | CASSDLGVLDEQFF
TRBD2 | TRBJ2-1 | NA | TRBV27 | TGTGCCAGCAGCATCGGACTAGCGGCGTACAATGAGCAGTTCTTC | CASSIGLAAYNEQFF
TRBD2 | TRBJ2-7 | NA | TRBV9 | TGTGCCAGCAGCGTAATGAGCGGGGAGTCCTACGAGCAGTACTTC | CASSVMSGESYEQYF
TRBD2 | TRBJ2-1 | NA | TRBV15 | TGTGCCACCAGCAGAGAATCCATTAGCGGGGATTACAATGAGCAGTTCTTC | CATSRESISGDYNEQFF
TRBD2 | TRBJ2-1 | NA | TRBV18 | TGTGCCAGCTCACCTGGAGCGGGAGCAGGGAATGAGCAGTTCTTC | CASSPGAGAGNEQFF
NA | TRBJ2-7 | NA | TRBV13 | TGTGCCAGCAGCTTCGTGAGCTCCTACGAGCAGTACTTC | CASSFVSSYEQYF
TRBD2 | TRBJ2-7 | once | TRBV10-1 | TGCGCCAGCAGTGAAACTACGACTAGCGGGAGGGCCGGGGAGCAGTACTTC | CASSETTTSGRAGEQYF
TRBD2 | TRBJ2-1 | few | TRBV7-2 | TGTGCCAGCAGCCCGATCGGGACTAGCGGGATGAATGAGCAGTTCTTC | CASSPIGTSGMNEQFF
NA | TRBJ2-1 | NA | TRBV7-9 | TGTGCCAGCAACCCCTCGGGGGTAGAGAATGAGCAGTTCTTC | CASNPSGVENEQFF